This paragraph reports one T cell receptor (beta chain). Its target is not known. The data are from a study of T cells in narcolepsy. Overall study context: Healthy controls were enrolled alongside patients with narcolepsy type 1 or type 2. General study findings and limits: HCRT-specific and TRIB2-specific autoreactive clonotypes appeared among same-patient CSF and blood CD4+ clonotypes. Some memory CD4+ repertoires had no autoreactive clone sequences.

The repertoire was sequenced with immunoSEQ multiplex PCR; TCRdb's copy has only in-frame clones and lacks some. The sample holds roughly 15,000 clones, 85% to 90% seen once. The germline V gene encodes CDR1 MNHEY and CDR2 SVGAGI. The CDR3 contains 11 residues. V shed 4 bases and J shed 10 bases, with 11 bases lying between them. This chain joins TRBV6-5 and TRBJ2-7, with D unclear. This TCR came from a human donor in good health. Input material: memory (CD45RA-) CD4+ T cells from blood. The CDR3 loop reads CASSLDSSQYF. CDR3 bases: TGTGCCAGCAGTTTAGACTCGTCCCAGTACTTC.